Below are 21 T cell receptor beta chains sequenced from a single sample in a study of T cells in Graves' hyperthyroidism and ophthalmopathy. Researchers amplified the TCR beta CDR3 regions from RNA transcripts. A set of HTBI primers served as the primers for a first-round RT-PCR of the TCR CDR3. Using its own MiXCR run on the multiplex PCR reads, TCRdb lists one record per CDR3 protein. The sample includes a few hundred thousand distinct CDR3 sequences, 40% to 55% of them seen just once. Specimen: peripheral blood or thyroid tissue (not recorded which). The source of these receptors is a woman aged 18-35 years with Graves' hyperthyroidism.

The chain is built from TRBV4-1 and TRBJ2-5; 14 bases are a match to TRBD2. The CDR3 covers 17 residues. Trimming at V came to 3 bases and at J to 1 base, leaving 4 bases not matched to a gene. Germline V gene lookup returns CDR1 MGHRA and CDR2 YSYEKL. The chain's CDR3 is CASSHLTSGRAQETQYF. In nucleotides, the CDR3 is TGCGCCAGCAGCCACCTGACTAGCGGGAGGGCCCAAGAGACCCAGTACTTC.

This clonotype was observed at least ten times. The chain couples TRBV20-1 to TRBJ2-5; tentatively, D is TRBD2 (6 bases). Germline V lookup: CDR1 DFQATT, CDR2 SNEGSKA (reference sequence). V was trimmed by 3 bases and J by 2 bases, leaving 16 bases between them. The CDR3 totals 15 residues. CDR3 DNA sequence: TGCAGTGCTAGGAGGGTCGGGGGAAGGCAAGAGACCCAGTACTTC. The encoded protein is CSARRVGGRQETQYF.

The rearrangement joins TRBV15 to TRBJ1-2, with TRBD1 matching 10 bases. With 1 base clipped from V and 5 bases from J, the junction kept 1 base outside the gene matches. This CDR3 has 14 residues. Germline V gives CDR1 LNHNV, CDR2 YYDKDF (reference sequence). The DNA for the CDR3 is TGTGCCACCAGCAGAGGACAGGGGGCTTATGGCTACACCTTC. Its protein is CATSRGQGAYGYTF.

This clonotype was counted once. The chain employs TRBV20-1 and TRBJ2-5; 9 bases fit TRBD2. The germline CDR1 and CDR2 sequences are DFQATT and SNEGSKA (reference sequence). The V segment lost 3 bases and the J segment 1 base; nucleotides outside the gene matches: 6. The CDR3 extends over 15 amino acids. The CDR3 bases are TGCAGTGCTAGTAGGGCTAGCGGGGCCCAAGAGACCCAGTACTTC. Protein sequence: CSASRASGAQETQYF.

The chain uses TRBV7-2 and TRBJ1-4; D may be TRBD1 (6 bases). V lost 7 bases to trimming and J lost 8 bases, with 20 bases between them. In germline, CDR1 is SGHTA, CDR2 FQGNSA. This CDR3 is built from 15 residues. The CDR3 spells CASIQTGGAEEKLFF. The CDR3, as DNA: TGTGCCAGCATCCAGACAGGAGGGGCGGAAGAAAAACTGTTTTTT.

This clonotype came up many times. The V gene is TRBV12-3 or TRBV12-4, the J gene TRBJ2-5, with TRBD2 matching 16 bases. The CDR3 is 19 residues long. The junction had 15 bases not matched to a gene; V was cut back by 2 bases and J by 9 bases. The chain's CDR3 is CASSLSLSGLAGGPWAQYF. The DNA for the CDR3 is TGTGCCAGCAGTTTAAGCCTATCGGGACTAGCGGGAGGGCCTTGGGCCCAGTACTTC.

Turning to this clonotype: This may come from a read error, since a much larger clone is one base off. The chain combines TRBV6-5 with TRBJ1-2; D ambiguous. CDR3 length: 14 residues. Germline V gives CDR1 MNHEY, CDR2 SVGAGI. CDR3 protein: CASSPGPNPYVYTF. CDR3 nucleotides: TGTGCCAGCAGCCCCGGACCCAACCCCTATGTCTACACCTTC.

There are many counts of this clonotype. J is TRBJ1-1 and V is TRBV7-9, with a weak D call TRBD1 (5 bases). Trimming cost V 6 bases and J 5 bases, with 13 bases left between them. This CDR3 spans 13 amino acids. CDR1 and CDR2 (germline): SEHNR, FQNEAQ (reference sequence). CDR3 in DNA: TGTGCCAGCAGGGGGGTCCCGGGGACTGAAGCTTTCTTT. Protein: CASRGVPGTEAFF.

The chain combines TRBV7-8 with TRBJ2-1; D might be TRBD2 (5 bases). Germline V lookup: CDR1 SGHVS, CDR2 FQNEAQ. V lost 5 bases to trimming and J lost 0 bases, with 26 bases between them. This CDR3 region has 20 residues. CDR3 nucleotides: TGTGCCAGCAGCCCGATGTATGTTGGGTGGACGGGGAGCTCCTACAATGAGCAGTTCTTC. Its protein is CASSPMYVGWTGSSYNEQFF.

There are a few counts of this clonotype. The V and J genes are TRBV20-1 and TRBJ1-5, with D perhaps TRBD1 (5 bases). CDR1 is DFQATT and CDR2 is SNEGSKA in the germline V gene (reference sequence). The CDR3 loop spans 16 amino acids. V lost 5 bases to trimming and J lost 5 bases, with 22 bases between them. As DNA, the CDR3 is TGCAGTGCTGAGCCCCTATGGGCGCGGGGGGATCAGCCCCAGCATTTT. Protein sequence: CSAEPLWARGDQPQHF.

This clonotype was detected many times. The CDR3 is CASSLRTGSGYGYTF. CDR3 DNA sequence: TGCGCCAGCAGCTTAAGAACAGGGTCCGGCTATGGCTACACCTTC. J is TRBJ1-2 and V is TRBV5-1, with D possibly TRBD1 on 6 matching bases. The length of the CDR3 is 15 residues. V lost 2 bases to trimming and J lost 4 bases, with 15 bases between them. The germline V gene encodes CDR1 SGHRS and CDR2 YFSETQ.

V gene TRBV12-3 or TRBV12-4 combines with J gene TRBJ2-7, with 12 bases identical to TRBD1. The CDR3 extends over 14 amino acids. J gave up 5 bases and V 9 bases, and 8 bases lay outside the gene matches. CDR3 sequence (DNA): TGTGCCAGTCAAGAGGGACAGGGGGCCGACGAGCAGTACTTC. Amino acid sequence: CASQEGQGADEQYF.

This clonotype was observed a single time. The CDR3 nucleotides are TGTGCCAGCAGCTACAAACCGGGCCCAGTTGGCACTGAAGCTTTCTTT. Encoded protein: CASSYKPGPVGTEAFF. The V and J genes are TRBV7-3 and TRBJ1-1; no clear D gene. The CDR3 extends over 16 amino acids. Trimming shortened V by 4 bases and J by 4 bases, and 19 bases separated the two germline ends. CDR1 is SGHTA and CDR2 is FQGTGA in the germline V gene.

Worth noting for this clonotype: A read error may be the cause here, since a much bigger clone is one base away. The V call is TRBV10-3, the J call TRBJ2-2; TRBD1 matches 7 bases. The CDR3 totals 17 residues. Germline V gene sequence: CDR1 ENHRY, CDR2 SYGVKD. Germline trimming cut 3 bases from V and 4 bases from J; bases unmatched to any gene: 11. CDR3 protein: CAISEFTGTESTGELFF. As DNA, the CDR3 is TGTGCCATCAGTGAATTTACCGGGACAGAGAGCACCGGGGAGCTGTTTTTT.

The chain joins TRBV11-2 to TRBJ1-3; TRBD1 matches 8 bases. Germline-derived CDR1 and CDR2 are SGHAT and FQNNGV. V trimming: 0 bases; J trimming: 2 bases; junction bases outside the gene matches: 9. This CDR3 spans 18 amino acids. For the CDR3, the DNA is TGTGCCAGCAGCTTAGAGTCCGGGTGGACAGGGCCTGGAAACACCATATATTTT. It yields the protein CASSLESGWTGPGNTIYF.

This clonotype was seen ten or more times. The rearrangement joins TRBV7-6 to TRBJ2-2; unclear D gene. The V gene lost 1 base and the J gene lost 1 base, with 4 bases spanning the gap. This CDR3 has 14 residues. Germline CDR1 and CDR2: SGHVS and FNYEAQ. The CDR3 DNA follows: TGTGCCAGCAGCTTAGGCGAGAACACCGGGGAGCTGTTTTTT. This sequence encodes CASSLGENTGELFF.

This chain uses TRBV7-2 with TRBJ1-4; 9 bases are a match to TRBD1. The junction had 8 bases not matched to a gene; V was cut back by 4 bases and J by 8 bases. Germline assignment: CDR1 SGHTA and CDR2 FQGNSA. The CDR3 has 15 amino acids. The CDR3, as DNA: TGTGCCAGCAGCTCGGGGACAGGGCGCAGGGAAAAACTGTTTTTT. Translating it yields CASSSGTGRREKLFF.

J is TRBJ2-7 and V is TRBV11-1; 9 bases are shared with TRBD2. Germline V CDR1 and CDR2: SGHAT, FQDESV (reference sequence). The V and J ends lost 4 bases and 0 bases, in that order; junction bases with no gene match: 7. The CDR3 consists of 16 residues. The CDR3 sequence: CASSSPSGRFSYEQYF. The CDR3 coding sequence is TGTGCCAGCAGCTCACCGAGCGGGAGGTTCTCCTACGAGCAGTACTTC.

The rearrangement joins TRBV2 to TRBJ1-5; 8 nucleotides line up with TRBD1. The CDR3 extends over 12 amino acids. CDR1 is SNHLY, CDR2 FYNNEI, per germline. The V and J ends lost 6 bases and 14 bases, in that order; junction bases with no gene match: 9. The CDR3 nucleotides read TGTGCCAGCAGACGGACAGGGTCAACCGAGCATTTT. Its translation is CASRRTGSTEHF.

The sample holds a few counts of this clonotype. The rearrangement joins TRBV2 to TRBJ2-7; 11 positions agree with TRBD2. The J call may be wrong; the DNA end is better matched by TRBJ2-1. The CDR3 sequence is 15 residues long. Germline V gene sequence: CDR1 SNHLY, CDR2 FYNNEI. The CDR3 DNA is TGTGCCAGCAGAGAACTAGCGGGAGTCTACAATGAGCAGTTCTTC. Amino acids: CASRELAGVYNEQFF.

V gene TRBV7-2 combines with J gene TRBJ2-6, with D possibly TRBD1 on 5 matching bases. V was trimmed by 5 bases and J by 15 bases, leaving 20 bases between them. Per the germline V gene, CDR1 is SGHTA and CDR2 is FQGNSA. This CDR3 region has 14 residues. The CDR3 sequence: CASSPSGYDSDLTF. The CDR3 coding sequence is TGTGCCAGCAGCCCGAGTGGCTACGACAGCGACCTGACTTTC.